A selection of T cell receptor beta chains follows, all from one sample in a study of CD8 T cell repertoires and HIV-1 epitope variants. The table came from immunoSEQ multiplex PCR; TCRdb's copy has only in-frame clones and leaves some out. Of about 95,000 clones listed, 74% are singletons. The specimen was uncultured baseline CD8+ T cells from peripheral blood mononuclear cells (PBMCs). The receptor source for this set is a male donor with HIV. CDR3s include the opening cysteine and the closing phenylalanine or tryptophan. D genes are given only for firm matches. Size is stated for part of the rows, as once, few or many counts, or as a class when the clone is expanded.

d_gene	j_gene	v_gene	abundance	CDR3nt	CDR3aa
NA	TRBJ2-1	TRBV4-3	few	TGCGCCAGCAGCCAAGACCAGGCAGGGTATGGGGGTTACAATGAGCAGTTCTTC	CASSQDQAGYGGYNEQFF
NA	TRBJ2-7	TRBV28	NA	TGTGCCAGCAGTTTATCGGGAAACGAGCAGTACTTC	CASSLSGNEQYF
TRBD2	TRBJ2-1	TRBV7-2	NA	TGTGCCAGCAGACGAACTAGCGGGGGTTACAATGAGCAGTTCTTC	CASRRTSGGYNEQFF
TRBD2	TRBJ2-7	TRBV15	NA	TGTGCCACGAATCTAGCGGGACAGTACGAGCAGTACTTC	CATNLAGQYEQYF
NA	TRBJ2-1	TRBV5-4	few	TGTGCCAGCACCTCGGGACCCCCAATCAGCAATGAGCAGTTCTTC	CASTSGPPISNEQFF
TRBD1	TRBJ1-1	TRBV10-3	once	TGTGCCATCAGTGAGTCGGGACAGCAAAACACTGAAGCTTTCTTT	CAISESGQQNTEAFF
NA	TRBJ1-1	TRBV7-3	NA	TGTGCCAGCAGCTTAGGCGCCAACTCTGAAGCTTTCTTT	CASSLGANSEAFF
NA	TRBJ1-3	TRBV5-8	few	TGTGCCAGCAGCTTAGGAAGACGGACCCAAAACACCATATATTTT	CASSLGRRTQNTIYF
TRBD1	TRBJ1-2	TRBV28	few	TGTGCCAGCAGTTTTTTGCGGGACAGGGACATAGTTTTAGGAGGCTACACCTTC	CASSFLRDRDIVLGGYTF
TRBD1	TRBJ2-1	TRBV29-1	NA	TGCAGCGTTATACAGGGGTCCAGGGATGAGCAGTTCTTC	CSVIQGSRDEQFF
NA	TRBJ2-7	TRBV5-1	NA	TGCGCCAGCGCGCGGGACCAGAACGAGCAGTACTTC	CASARDQNEQYF
TRBD1	TRBJ2-1	TRBV28	few	TGTGCCAGCAGTCGACAGGGATGGAATGAGCAGTTCTTC	CASSRQGWNEQFF
TRBD2	TRBJ2-7	TRBV29-1	NA	TGCAGCGCGAGCGGGAGCTACGAGCAGTACTTC	CSASGSYEQYF
NA	TRBJ1-2	TRBV10-3	NA	TGTGCCATCAGTGAGTCGCTAGGTACTAACTATGGCTACACCTTC	CAISESLGTNYGYTF
NA	TRBJ2-7	TRBV30	NA	TGTGCCTGGAGTGTGAGCAGAGAGCAGTACTTC	CAWSVSREQYF
NA	TRBJ1-5	TRBV9	NA	TGTGCCAGCAGCGTAGGAGGGAGTAGCAATCAGCCCCAGCATTTT	CASSVGGSSNQPQHF
NA	TRBJ2-2	TRBV7-2	NA	TGTGCCAGCAGCTTAGCGGCAGGGAACACCGGGGAGCTGTTTTTT	CASSLAAGNTGELFF
TRBD1	TRBJ2-5	TRBV5-4	NA	TGTGCCAGCAGCCCCGGCGCCAGGACAGGCCAAGAGACCCAGTACTTC	CASSPGARTGQETQYF
TRBD1	TRBJ1-2	TRBV4-2	NA	TGTGCCAGCAGCCAAGCGAAAGGACAGGTTAACTATGGCTACACCTTC	CASSQAKGQVNYGYTF
TRBD1	TRBJ2-1	TRBV7-8	NA	TGTGCCAGCAGCTTCGACAGGGGTACCTACAATGAGCAGTTCTTC	CASSFDRGTYNEQFF
NA	TRBJ1-1	TRBV30	NA	TGTGCCTGGAGTCGCAGCCCCCACGGGGCTTTCTTT	CAWSRSPHGAFF
NA	TRBJ2-7	TRBV6-5	NA	TGTGCCAGCCTTCCATCGGACAGAGCCCCCTACGAGCAGTACTTC	CASLPSDRAPYEQYF
NA	TRBJ2-7	TRBV7-7	many	TGTGCCAGCAGCCCGGACAGTTCCTACGAGCAGTACTTC	CASSPDSSYEQYF
TRBD1	TRBJ1-1	TRBV7-3	NA	TGTGCCAGCAGCTTGTCTGGGAGTCCCCGTGCAGGGGGCAACACTGAAGCTTTCTTT	CASSLSGSPRAGGNTEAFF
TRBD2	TRBJ2-1	TRBV14	NA	TGTGCCAGCAGCCACGAAGAGAGTAGCGGGGGGGCCGTTTTCCCCTACAATGAGCAGTTCTTC	CASSHEESSGGAVFPYNEQFF
NA	TRBJ1-4	TRBV15	NA	TGTGCCACCAGCAGAGATTTGGGGGAAAAACTGTTTTTT	CATSRDLGEKLFF
NA	TRBJ1-1	TRBV6-5	NA	TGTGCCAGCGGCCGGGGGGGCACTGAAGCTTTCTTT	CASGRGGTEAFF
NA	TRBJ1-2	TRBV18	NA	TGTGCCAGCTCACCACGGTCTATAAACTATGGCTACACCTTC	CASSPRSINYGYTF
TRBD2	TRBJ2-1	TRBV5-1	NA	TGCGCCAGCAGCTTTAGCGGGAGCTCCTACAATGAGCAGTTCTTC	CASSFSGSSYNEQFF
NA	TRBJ1-2	TRBV7-9	few	TGTGCCAGCAGCTTTCCCAGGGGTGATGGCTACACCTTC	CASSFPRGDGYTF
NA	TRBJ2-1	TRBV18	NA	TGTGCCAGCTCACCAGGGAGTAATGAGCAGTTCTTC	CASSPGSNEQFF
TRBD1	TRBJ2-2	TRBV7-8	NA	TGTGCCAGCAGCTTAGGGACAGGGGATACCGGGGAGCTGTTTTTT	CASSLGTGDTGELFF
TRBD1	TRBJ2-7	TRBV6-5	NA	TGTGCCAGCACCAGGGACAGGACTCTCTACGAGCAGTACTTC	CASTRDRTLYEQYF
TRBD1	TRBJ1-1	TRBV19	NA	TGTGCCAGTAGTAGGGACAGGGGATCTAACACTGAAGCTTTCTTT	CASSRDRGSNTEAFF
NA	TRBJ2-5	TRBV10-1	NA	TGCGCCAGCAGTGATGAGGAGGGGGCCGGGGAGACCCAGTACTTC	CASSDEEGAGETQYF
NA	TRBJ1-2	TRBV28	medium-sized	TGTGCCAGCAGTCTGGACCCGACAGATTTTAACTATGGCTACACCTTC	CASSLDPTDFNYGYTF
TRBD1	TRBJ2-7	TRBV15	few	TGTGCCACCTCCCGAGACAGGGGATCCTACGAGCAGTACTTC	CATSRDRGSYEQYF